These 18 T cell receptor delta chains were all obtained from the same sample, sequenced in a study of human gamma delta and Vdelta1 T cells. TCRdb used CATT to re-call clones from the PCR reads. The repertoire holds 5,500 to 7,500 delta-chain clones, with roughly 40% as singletons. These TCRs are of unknown antigen specificity. The specimen was Vdelta1 gamma-delta T cells from blood grown in culture (DOT cells). Receptors originate from a human donor in good health.

The rearrangement uses TRDV1 and TRDJ1; the match to TRDD3 covers 11 bases. The CDR3 consists of 23 residues. V lost 4 bases to trimming and J lost 0 bases; unmatched junction nucleotides: 25. Germline-derived CDR1 and CDR2 are TSWWSYY and QGS. CDR3 DNA sequence: TGTGCTCTTGGGGGAGCTTTTCCCTACGATAGGTGGGGGATACGGTCGTACACCGATAAACTCATCTTT. This translates into CALGGAFPYDRWGIRSYTDKLIF.

This chain links TRDV1 with TRDJ1; 12 bases map to TRDD3. The germline V gene encodes CDR1 TSWWSYY and CDR2 QGS. This CDR3 contains 23 residues. The junction had 22 bases not matched to a gene; V was cut back by 2 bases and J by 0 bases. CDR3 in DNA: TGTGCTCTTGGGGAAGGGGGTACCCTTCATCAGATCTGGGGGATACGACACACCGATAAACTCATCTTT. It translates to CALGEGGTLHQIWGIRHTDKLIF.

The J gene is TRDJ1, the V gene TRDV1, with D possibly being TRDD2 or TRDD3 (5 bases each). Germline-derived CDR1 and CDR2 are TSWWSYY and QGS. The ends were cut back, 4 bases at V and 0 bases at J, with 24 bases in the middle. The CDR3 consists of 19 residues. The CDR3 coding sequence is TGTGCTCTTGGGGCTACCTACGTCTGGGTTTACCAGGACACCGATAAACTCATCTTT. Translation: CALGATYVWVYQDTDKLIF.

This sequence joins TRDV3 and TRDJ1; TRDD2 or TRDD3 may be the D gene (7 bases each). This CDR3 contains 21 residues. Germline-derived CDR1 and CDR2 are TVYSNPD and GDNSRS (reference sequence). V was cut by 4 bases and J by 0 bases, with 36 bases left in between. The CDR3 spells CASCPSSCGGGGPRYTDKLIF. The CDR3 DNA reads TGTGCCTCCTGCCCTTCCTCGTGCGGTGGGGGAGGTCCCCGGTACACCGATAAACTCATCTTT.

The J gene is TRDJ1, the V gene TRDV1; TRDD3 matches 12 bases. V was pared by 2 bases and J by 0 bases, with 31 bases of the junction left unmatched. The germline gives CDR1 TSWWSYY, CDR2 QGS. The CDR3 runs 26 residues. CDR3 nucleotides: TGTGCTCTTGGGGAAAAGTCCTCCTACGACGCGTCTGGGGGATACGCACCAAGGGGGAACACCGATAAACTCATCTTT. Amino acids: CALGEKSSYDASGGYAPRGNTDKLIF.

The rearrangement uses TRDV1 and TRDJ1; 11 bases fit TRDD3. The CDR3 loop spans 26 amino acids. From germline, CDR1 is TSWWSYY and CDR2 QGS. Losses at the gene ends were 2 bases for V and 0 bases for J; bases not matched to a gene: 32. CDR3 protein: CALGETGRNRPHFGGYATRYTDKLIF. CDR3 sequence (DNA): TGTGCTCTTGGGGAAACCGGGAGAAATCGGCCCCACTTTGGGGGATACGCGACTCGGTACACCGATAAACTCATCTTT.

The chain recombines TRDV1 with TRDJ1, with 11 bases matching TRDD3. Per the germline V gene, CDR1 is TSWWSYY and CDR2 is QGS. The CDR3 spans 21 residues. J gave up 2 bases and V 1 base, and 18 bases lay outside the gene matches. The CDR3 DNA reads TGTGCTCTTGGGGAACGGAACTACTACTGGGGGATAGGAAATTTGACCGATAAACTCATCTTT. This sequence encodes CALGERNYYWGIGNLTDKLIF.

J is TRDJ1 and V is TRDV1, with 13 bases lining up with TRDD3. This CDR3 is built from 27 residues. Germline V gene sequence: CDR1 TSWWSYY, CDR2 QGS. With 1 base clipped from V and 3 bases from J, the junction kept 35 bases outside the gene matches. The CDR3 here is CALGEPFCVLPNCTGGYGGYMADKLIF. The CDR3 nucleotides read TGTGCTCTTGGGGAACCATTCTGCGTCCTTCCTAATTGTACTGGGGGATACGGGGGGTATATGGCCGATAAACTCATCTTT.

J is TRDJ4 and V is TRDV1; TRDD3 matches 12 bases. The CDR3 loop spans 19 amino acids. CDR1 TSWWSYY and CDR2 QGS come from the germline V gene. V dropped 1 base and J dropped 3; count of bases not matched to a gene: 15. CDR3 region: CALGEPIYLGDTFGGPLIF. In nucleotides, the CDR3 is TGTGCTCTTGGGGAACCAATCTACCTGGGGGATACGTTCGGTGGACCCCTGATCTTT.

The genes are TRDV1 and TRDJ1, with D possibly matching TRDD3 (5 bases). Trimming pared 1 base from V and 0 bases from J, leaving 33 bases between. The germline gives CDR1 TSWWSYY, CDR2 QGS. The CDR3 is made up of 23 amino acids. CDR3 amino acids: CALGEPHPRDWPISGLYTDKLIF. DNA of the CDR3: TGTGCTCTTGGGGAACCGCACCCTAGGGACTGGCCCATAAGCGGGCTATACACCGATAAACTCATCTTT.

The rearrangement joins TRDV1 to TRDJ1; 8 bases match TRDD3. The junction had 17 bases not matched to a gene; V was cut back by 5 bases and J by 0 bases. The CDR3 is made up of 19 amino acids. CDR1 TSWWSYY and CDR2 QGS come from the germline V gene. The CDR3 loop is CALGPSHWRDTLYTDKLIF. The CDR3, as DNA: TGTGCTCTTGGGCCATCGCATTGGAGGGATACGTTGTACACCGATAAACTCATCTTT.

The J gene is TRDJ4, the V gene TRDV1; TRDD3 agrees at 10 bases. In germline, CDR1 is TSWWSYY, CDR2 QGS. The CDR3 contains 20 residues. V lost 4 bases to trimming and J lost 6 bases; unmatched junction nucleotides: 26. This CDR3 is CALGVWPSSRSTGGFNTLIF. In DNA, the CDR3 is TGTGCTCTTGGGGTGTGGCCTTCCTCCCGGAGTACTGGGGGATTCAATACCCTGATCTTT.

The chain joins TRDV1 to TRDJ1; 10 bases fit TRDD3. Germline lookup yields CDR1 TSWWSYY and CDR2 QGS. V trimming: 0 bases; J trimming: 9 bases; junction bases outside the gene matches: 22. The CDR3 sequence is 20 residues long. The CDR3 nucleotides read TGTGCTCTTGGGGAACTTATAAGGGGGCCTTCCAGGGGGATACGCTCGGAACTCATCTTT. The encoded protein is CALGELIRGPSRGIRSELIF.

J is TRDJ1 and V is TRAV23/DV6, with 12 bases fitting TRDD3. Germline CDR1 NTAFDY, CDR2 IRPDVSE (reference sequence). This CDR3 comprises 23 residues. CDR3 nucleotides: TGTGCTGTGAGGGAGGCCTTCCTACTTGGCTGGGGGATACGCGGAACTTACACCGATAAACTCATCTTT. Its translation is CAVREAFLLGWGIRGTYTDKLIF.

This rearrangement joins TRDV1 to TRDJ1; the match to TRDD3 covers 7 bases. After removal of 2 bases from V and 0 bases from J, the junction contained 15 bases not matched to a gene. This CDR3 is built from 19 residues. The germline V gene encodes CDR1 TSWWSYY and CDR2 QGS. The CDR3 DNA reads as TGTGCTCTTGGGGAATCGGCTACAACATGGGGGAGTTACACCGATAAACTCATCTTT. Protein: CALGESATTWGSYTDKLIF.

The chain is built from TRDV1 and TRDJ1, with 8 bases aligning to TRDD3. CDR3 length: 21 amino acids. Trimming removed 2 bases from V and 2 bases from J; junction bases left unmatched: 22. Per germline, CDR1 TSWWSYY and CDR2 QGS. In DNA form, the CDR3 reads TGTGCTCTTGGGGAATTCCCGGTTACCTTGGGGGATTCCCCGGGTACCGATAAACTCATCTTT. Translation: CALGEFPVTLGDSPGTDKLIF.

The chain carries TRDV1 and TRDJ1, with 13 bases lining up with TRDD3. CDR1 and CDR2 (germline): TSWWSYY, QGS. CDR3 size: 22 residues. With V trimmed by 3 bases and J by 1 base, 20 bases remained unmatched. CDR3: CALGDRPLVSTGGYAATDKLIF. In DNA, the CDR3 is TGTGCTCTTGGGGACCGTCCGCTTGTCAGTACTGGGGGATACGCAGCCACCGATAAACTCATCTTT.

This clone was seen more than once but under ten times. The chain uses TRDV1 and TRDJ1; D is undetermined. CDR3 length equals 11 residues. V was clipped by 9 bases and J by 2 bases, with 7 bases between them. Germline CDR1 TSWWSYY, CDR2 QGS. The CDR3 sequence: CALLETDKLIF. CDR3 nucleotide sequence: TGTGCTCTCTTAGAAACCGATAAACTCATCTTT.